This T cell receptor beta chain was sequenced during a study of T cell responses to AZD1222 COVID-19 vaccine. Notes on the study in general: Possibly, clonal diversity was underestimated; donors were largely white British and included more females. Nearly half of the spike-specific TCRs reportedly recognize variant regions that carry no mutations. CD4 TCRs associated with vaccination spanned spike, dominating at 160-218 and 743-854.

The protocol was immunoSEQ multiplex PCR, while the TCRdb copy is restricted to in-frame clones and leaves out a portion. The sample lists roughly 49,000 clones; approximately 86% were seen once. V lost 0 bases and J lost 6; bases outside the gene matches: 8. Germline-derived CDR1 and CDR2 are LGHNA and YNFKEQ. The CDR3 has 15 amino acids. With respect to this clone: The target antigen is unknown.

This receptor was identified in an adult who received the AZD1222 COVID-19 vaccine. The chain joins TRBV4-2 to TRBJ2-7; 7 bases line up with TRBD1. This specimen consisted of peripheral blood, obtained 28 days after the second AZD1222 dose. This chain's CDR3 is CASSQEQGSFREQYF. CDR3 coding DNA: TGTGCCAGCAGCCAAGAACAGGGGTCGTTTCGCGAGCAGTACTTC.